This T cell receptor (beta chain) was sequenced for a study of CD8 T cells in ankylosing spondylitis. Whole-study results and caveats: Significantly higher representation of disease-linked clones was reported for matched ankylosing spondylitis synovial fluid. Past research had described some motif variants in reactive arthritis synovial fluid and blood. Several highly homologous variants formed a TCR beta motif that appeared characteristic of ankylosing spondylitis blood.

This clonotype was seen at least ten times. As yet, its antigen is unknown. One end of the junction is discordant with germline, which a read error may explain. The authors made TCR beta libraries by quantitative 5'-RACE with molecular barcodes. TCRdb recomputed calls from the 5' RACE reads with MiXCR, one row per CDR3 protein. The data hold approximately 130,000 distinct CDR3 sequences, with roughly 11% observed a single time. This TCR came from a female donor with ankylosing spondylitis or in good health (not recorded which). Sequenced input: blood, either unsorted or a sorted T cell fraction (not recorded which).

The CDR3: CASSIDGGTQYF. CDR3 nucleotides: TGTGCCAGCAGCATAGACGGGGGTACGCAGTATTTT. The chain joins TRBV11-2 to TRBJ2-3, with D perhaps TRBD2 (6 bases). CDR1 is SGHAT and CDR2 is FQNNGV in the germline V gene. The CDR3 runs to 12 residues.